Below, 13 T cell receptor beta chains from the same sample are listed, as sequenced in a study of blood T cell repertoires in COVID-19 (dated by TCRdb to 2018 to 2020). The protocol used for the library was the immunoSEQ multiplex PCR assay. Imported from immuneACCESS, the table was reduced by TCRdb to in-frame sequences with V and J called. These copies leave out some clones; in studies compared against another copy, an unresolved V gene accounts for under half, and the cause of the remainder is not known. This sample comprises roughly 250,000 clones, around 87% of them detected only once. The ten largest clones take up around 6% of the sample. Specimen: PBMCs or T cells enriched from blood (not recorded which). The receptors originated from a woman aged 25 to 45 with acute COVID-19.

This clone was recorded once. The J gene is TRBJ2-2, the V gene TRBV11-1; possible D gene TRBD2, 7 bases. Germline V gene sequence: CDR1 SGHAT, CDR2 FQDESV (reference sequence). This CDR3 comprises 15 residues. Between the trimmed V and J ends, which lost 6 bases and 0 bases, there was a span of 11 bases. This chain's CDR3 is CASRRGGTNTGELFF. The CDR3 coding sequence is TGTGCCAGCAGACGCGGGGGCACGAACACCGGGGAGCTGTTTTTT. The variable domain in full, completed from reference TRBV11-1 and TRBJ2-2, reads EAEVAQSPRYKITEKSQAVAFWCDPISGHATLYWYRQILGQGPELLVQFQDESVVDDSQLPKDRFSAERLKGVDSTLKIQPAELGDSAMYLCASRRGGTNTGELFFGEGSRLTVL.

CDR3 DNA sequence: TGTGCCAGTAGTATACCGCCGACAGGGTTCAATCAGCCCCAGCATTTT. The encoded protein is CASSIPPTGFNQPQHF. The chain combines TRBV19 with TRBJ1-5, with 7 bases lining up with TRBD1. This CDR3 is 16 amino acids long. V dropped 2 bases and J dropped 3; count of bases not matched to a gene: 7. The germline V gene encodes CDR1 LNHDA and CDR2 SQIVND (reference sequence).

This chain uses TRBV15 with TRBJ1-5; D unresolved. Germline values: CDR1 LNHNV, CDR2 YYDKDF (reference sequence). The CDR3 loop spans 13 amino acids. V shed 2 bases and J shed 5 bases, with 7 bases lying between them. CDR3 amino acids: CATSRLTDQPQHF. CDR3 coding DNA: TGTGCCACCAGCAGATTAACAGATCAGCCCCAGCATTTT.

This chain connects TRBV19 to TRBJ2-1; 8 nucleotides line up with TRBD2. V trimming: 3 bases; J trimming: 4 bases; junction bases outside the gene matches: 5. Germline CDR1 and CDR2: LNHDA and SQIVND (reference sequence). CDR3 length: 15 amino acids. The CDR3 is CASSMEGLGYNEQFF. DNA of the CDR3: TGTGCCAGTAGTATGGAGGGACTAGGGTACAATGAGCAGTTCTTC.

There are many counts of this clone. The V call is TRBV5-1, the J call TRBJ1-5; D remains unclear. This CDR3 comprises 15 residues. V was pared by 4 bases and J by 2 bases, with 13 bases between. Germline CDR1 reads SGHRS; CDR2 reads YFSETQ. The CDR3 sequence: CASSPGVVGNQPQHF. The CDR3 bases are TGCGCCAGCAGCCCCGGAGTTGTAGGCAATCAGCCCCAGCATTTT.

This clone was seen a handful of times. The chain uses TRBV5-4 and TRBJ2-1; 8 positions agree with TRBD1. Germline loops: CDR1 SGHNT, CDR2 YYREEE (reference sequence). Trimming removed 4 bases from V and 2 bases from J; junction bases left unmatched: 5. This CDR3 contains 15 residues. CDR3 nucleotide sequence: TGTGCCAGCAGCCAGGACAGGGTAACCTACAATGAGCAGTTCTTC. Protein product: CASSQDRVTYNEQFF.

The CDR3 nucleotides are TGTGCCAGTAGTAATTGGGCTGGAGCTTTCTTT. This gives the protein CASSNWAGAFF. The rearrangement joins TRBV19 to TRBJ1-1, with D hard to call. V was pared by 4 bases and J by 10 bases, with 10 bases between. There are 11 residues in the CDR3. Germline-derived CDR1 and CDR2 are LNHDA and SQIVND (reference sequence).

In this sample, this clone turned up once. This chain uses TRBV6-5 with TRBJ1-4; 7 bases align to TRBD1. CDR3 length: 13 residues. Germline-derived CDR1 and CDR2 are MNHEY and SVGAGI. The junction had 6 bases not matched to a gene; V was cut back by 6 bases and J by 8 bases. CDR3 nucleotides: TGTGCCAGCAGAACAGGGGTGGGGGAAAAACTGTTTTTT. This gives the protein CASRTGVGEKLFF.

This clone was seen just once. The chain has TRBV6-2 or TRBV6-3 and TRBJ2-7; 10 nucleotides align to TRBD2. Unmatched junction bases numbered 7, after V lost 5 bases and J lost 3 bases. The CDR3 runs to 15 residues. CDR1 is MNHEY and CDR2 is SVGEGT in the germline V gene. The CDR3 nucleotides read TGTGCCAGCAGTCCCCTAGCGGGGGAAATCTACGAGCAGTACTTC. Amino acids: CASSPLAGEIYEQYF.

The chain carries TRBV20-1 and TRBJ2-5; 8 bases agree with TRBD2. Germline lookup yields CDR1 DFQATT and CDR2 SNEGSKA (reference sequence). J gave up 3 bases and V 6 bases, and 6 bases lay outside the gene matches. CDR3 length: 13 residues. CDR3 nucleotides: TGCAGTGCCAGTCCGGGACTAGAAGAGACCCAGTACTTC. As protein: CSASPGLEETQYF.

This chain connects TRBV2 to TRBJ1-6; D may be TRBD1 (5 bases). Germline loops: CDR1 SNHLY, CDR2 FYNNEI. This CDR3 comprises 14 residues. Trimming removed 4 bases from V and 3 bases from J, with 7 bases in between. CDR3 sequence reads: CASSVQGYNSPLHF. CDR3 nucleotide sequence: TGTGCCAGCAGTGTGCAGGGCTATAATTCACCCCTCCACTTT.

This clone came up a few times. The J gene is TRBJ1-4, the V gene TRBV28; D is ambiguous. From germline, CDR1 is MDHEN and CDR2 SYDVKM. The germline V and J ends were trimmed by 0 bases and 13 bases, with 9 bases remaining between them. The CDR3 spans 12 residues. The DNA for the CDR3 is TGTGCCAGCAGTTTATGGGCAGGAGGACTGTTTTTT. Protein sequence: CASSLWAGGLFF.

The V and J genes are TRBV27 and TRBJ1-1; D uncertain. This CDR3 contains 12 residues. Germline V gene lookup returns CDR1 MNHEY and CDR2 SMNVEV (reference sequence). Between the trimmed V and J ends, which lost 8 bases and 3 bases, there was a span of 10 bases. The chain's CDR3 is CASSPLYTEAFF. Written as DNA, the CDR3 is TGTGCCAGCTCCCCGTTGTACACTGAAGCTTTCTTT.